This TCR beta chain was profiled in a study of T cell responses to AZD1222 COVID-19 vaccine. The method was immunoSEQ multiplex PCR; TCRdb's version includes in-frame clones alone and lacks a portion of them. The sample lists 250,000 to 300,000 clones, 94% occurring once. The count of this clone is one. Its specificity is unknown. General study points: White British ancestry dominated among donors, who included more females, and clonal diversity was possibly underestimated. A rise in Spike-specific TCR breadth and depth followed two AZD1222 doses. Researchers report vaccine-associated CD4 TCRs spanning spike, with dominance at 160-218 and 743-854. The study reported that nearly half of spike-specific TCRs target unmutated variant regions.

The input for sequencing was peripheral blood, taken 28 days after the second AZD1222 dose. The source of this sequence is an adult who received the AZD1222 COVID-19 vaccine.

The CDR3 DNA reads TGTGCCAGCAGTTTACCCAGACACTCCTACGAGCAGTACTTC. Protein sequence: CASSLPRHSYEQYF. J is TRBJ2-7 and V is TRBV28; D call uncertain. Trimming removed 2 bases at V and 0 bases at J, with 8 bases between. The V gene's germline CDR1 is MDHEN and CDR2 SYDVKM. The CDR3 sequence is 14 residues long.